The following is a TCR beta chain sequence with its context. Its matching antigen is unknown. This sample stems from a study of OX40 agonist ivuxolimab in advanced cancers. Germline lookup yields CDR1 LNHDA and CDR2 SQIVND (reference sequence). The CDR3 runs 15 residues. Trimming stripped 4 bases from V and 5 bases from J, with 12 bases between. Patients were ineligible given autoimmune disease history or systemic immunosuppression. The investigators sampled blood at baseline, at cycle 4 day 1, and at cycle 7 day 1. Method: immunoSEQ multiplex PCR; TCRdb's copy keeps in-frame clones and lacks some. The sample has around 50,000 clones; roughly four fifths are singletons. General study findings and limits: CD8+ T cells averaged more expanded clones than CD4+.

V is TRBV19 and J is TRBJ1-6; tentative D call: TRBD1 (6 bases). Sample: CD4+ or CD8+ T cells sorted from blood, taken in a trial of the OX40 agonist ivuxolimab. The origin of this receptor is an adult with an advanced solid tumor such as melanoma, head and neck, liver or kidney cancer. CDR3 residues: CASSTLQGNNSPLHF. Written as DNA, the CDR3 is TGTGCCAGTAGTACCTTACAGGGAAATAATTCACCCCTCCACTTT.